This TCR beta chain was captured by sequencing in a study of blood T cell repertoires in COVID-19. Study context: The United States, Italy and Spain were the sources of the acute and convalescent COVID-19 samples. PBMCs, B-cell-depleted T cells, or T cells provided the cDNA or gDNA that made up the material.

Trimming shortened V by 4 bases and J by 5 bases, and 5 bases separated the two germline ends. Per germline, CDR1 LGHDT and CDR2 YNNKEL (reference sequence). The CDR3 totals 11 residues. Per the study methods: Nucleated cell number was recorded as an estimate derived from reference gene primer amplification. Libraries were prepared by immunoSEQ multiplex PCR; TCRdb keeps only in-frame clonotypes and omits some of them. V, J and clone size derive from that table, while D and trimming were established from the DNA sequence. The profile covers under 250,000 clones, with approximately 83% appearing a single time and 4.4% taken by the ten largest.

Sequencing input: peripheral blood. The chain recombines TRBV3-1 (or the pseudogene TRBV3-2) with TRBJ2-5; D possibly corresponds to TRBD2 (5 bases). The sequence derives from a man between 45 and 60 years old with active or convalescent COVID-19. The CDR3 protein is CASSPGETQYF. CDR3 DNA sequence: TGTGCCAGCAGCCCGGGGGAGACCCAGTACTTC.